The clone carrying this T cell receptor (beta chain) has just one count. These data originate in a study of control samples from healthy donors and cancer patients. The table came from immunoSEQ multiplex PCR; TCRdb's copy has only in-frame clones and leaves some out. Among about 140,000 clones listed, 80% to 95% were seen once. CDR1 and CDR2 from the germline V gene are LNHDA and SQIVND (reference sequence). CDR3 length equals 13 residues. Trimming shortened V by 7 bases and J by 8 bases, and 12 bases separated the two germline ends. Material for sequencing was blood. The clonotype originates from a man aged 30-40 years in good health. This sequence joins TRBV19 and TRBJ1-6; D is unclear. CDR3: CASTVRVDSPLHF. In DNA, the CDR3 is TGTGCCAGTACCGTCCGAGTCGATTCACCCCTCCACTTT.